This T cell receptor beta chain was retrieved from a study of blood T cell repertoires in COVID-19. Whole-study context: Acute and convalescent COVID-19 samples came from the United States, Italy and Spain. PBMCs, B-cell-depleted T cells, or T cells were the source of the cDNA or gDNA that made up the material.

CDR3 size: 14 residues. The germline V and J ends were trimmed by 7 bases and 4 bases, with 16 bases remaining between them. Germline CDR1 MDHEN, CDR2 SYDVKM. In the authors' workflow: Counts of nucleated cells, estimated from reference gene primer amplification, were obtained. TCRdb's copy holds only in-frame clones and misses some; the assay was immunoSEQ multiplex PCR. V, J and clone size are taken as reported in that table, and D and trimming were inferred from the DNA itself. The table includes roughly 79,000 clones, roughly 87% detected once. The sequenced sample consisted of peripheral blood. This chain uses TRBV28 with TRBJ1-2; possibly TRBD1 for D (5 bases). This TCR was sampled from a woman between 50 and 59 years old with acute or convalescent COVID-19. DNA for the CDR3: TGTGCCAGCACCCCGGACGCGGGGGGCTATGGCTACACCTTC. This encodes CASTPDAGGYGYTF.